This T cell receptor (beta chain) was observed in a study of CD8 T cells in ankylosing spondylitis. Study conclusions and caveats: Several of the motif variants were reported before in synovial fluid and blood from reactive arthritis.

Details on this clonotype: As yet, its antigen is unknown.

V was pared by 4 bases and J by 1 base, with 16 bases between. Germline values: CDR1 SGHTA, CDR2 FQGNSA. The CDR3 contains 16 residues. TCRdb reprocessed the 5' RACE reads via MiXCR and lists one record per CDR3 protein. The repertoire holds 250,000 to 350,000 distinct CDR3 sequences, with around 21% as singletons. Input material: blood, either unsorted or a sorted T cell fraction (not recorded which). The chain links TRBV7-2 to TRBJ2-5; D is perhaps TRBD2 (5 bases). This clonotype was sampled from a female donor with ankylosing spondylitis or in good health (not recorded which). CDR3 region: CASSSRLVRAQETQYF. The CDR3, as DNA: TGTGCCAGCAGCTCCCGACTGGTGAGGGCCCAAGAGACCCAGTACTTC.